This entry is about one T cell receptor (beta chain). The entry originates in a study of identical twins. TCRdb reanalysed the 5' RACE reads using MiXCR and keeps one entry per CDR3 protein. The sample comprises approximately 240,000 distinct CDR3 sequences, 11% to 15% of which are singletons, and 8.8% rests with the top ten. This sequence originates from a woman aged 18-30 years in good health. The sample comprised memory (CD45RO+) T cells sorted from blood.

This CDR3 reads CSARTNEKLFF. The CDR3, as DNA: TGCAGTGCCCGAACTAATGAAAAACTGTTTTTT. J is TRBJ1-4 and V is TRBV20-1; D not resolved. The CDR3 covers 11 residues. V lost 6 bases and J 1 base, leaving 3 bases between the germline ends. CDR1 is DFQATT, CDR2 SNEGSKA, per germline (reference sequence).